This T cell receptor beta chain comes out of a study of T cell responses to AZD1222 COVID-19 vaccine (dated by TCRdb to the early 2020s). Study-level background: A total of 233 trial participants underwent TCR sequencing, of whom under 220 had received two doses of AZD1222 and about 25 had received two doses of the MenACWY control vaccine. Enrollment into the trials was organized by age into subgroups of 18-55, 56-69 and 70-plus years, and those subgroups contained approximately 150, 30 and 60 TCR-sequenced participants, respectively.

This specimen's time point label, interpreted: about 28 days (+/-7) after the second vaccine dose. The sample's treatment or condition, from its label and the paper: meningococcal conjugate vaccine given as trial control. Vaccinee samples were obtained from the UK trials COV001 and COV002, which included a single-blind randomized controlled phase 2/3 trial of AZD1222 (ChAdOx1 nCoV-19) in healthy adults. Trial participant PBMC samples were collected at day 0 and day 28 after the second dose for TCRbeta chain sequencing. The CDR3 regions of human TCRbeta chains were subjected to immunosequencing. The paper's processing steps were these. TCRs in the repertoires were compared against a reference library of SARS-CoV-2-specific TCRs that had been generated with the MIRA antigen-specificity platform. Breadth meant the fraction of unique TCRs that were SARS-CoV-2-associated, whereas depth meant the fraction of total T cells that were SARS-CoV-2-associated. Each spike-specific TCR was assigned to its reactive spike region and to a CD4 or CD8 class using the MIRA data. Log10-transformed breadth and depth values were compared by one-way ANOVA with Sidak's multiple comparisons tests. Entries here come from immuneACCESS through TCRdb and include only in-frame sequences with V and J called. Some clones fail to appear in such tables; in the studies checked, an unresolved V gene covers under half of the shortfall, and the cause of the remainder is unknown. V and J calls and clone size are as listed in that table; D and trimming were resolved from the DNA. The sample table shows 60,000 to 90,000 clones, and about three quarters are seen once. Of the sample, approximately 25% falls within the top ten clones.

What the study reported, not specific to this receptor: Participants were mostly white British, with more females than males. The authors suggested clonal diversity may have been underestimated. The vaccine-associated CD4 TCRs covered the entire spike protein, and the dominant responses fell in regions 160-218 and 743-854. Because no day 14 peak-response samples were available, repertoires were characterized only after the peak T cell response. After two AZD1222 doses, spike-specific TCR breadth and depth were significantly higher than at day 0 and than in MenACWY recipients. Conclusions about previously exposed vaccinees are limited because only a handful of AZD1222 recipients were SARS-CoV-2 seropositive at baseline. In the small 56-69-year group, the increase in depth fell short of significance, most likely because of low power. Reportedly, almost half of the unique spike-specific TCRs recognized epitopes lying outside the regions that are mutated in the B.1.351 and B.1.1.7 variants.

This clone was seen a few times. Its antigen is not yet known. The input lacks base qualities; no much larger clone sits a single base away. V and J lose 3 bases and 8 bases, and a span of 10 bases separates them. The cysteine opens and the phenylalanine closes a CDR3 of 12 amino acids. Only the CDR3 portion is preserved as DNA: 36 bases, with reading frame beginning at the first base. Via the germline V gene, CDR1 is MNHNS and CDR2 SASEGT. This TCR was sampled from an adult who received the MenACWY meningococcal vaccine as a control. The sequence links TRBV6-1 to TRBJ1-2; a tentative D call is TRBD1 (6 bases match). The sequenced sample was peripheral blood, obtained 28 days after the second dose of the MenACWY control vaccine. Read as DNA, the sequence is TGTGCCAGCAGTGAGGGGGCTCGGGGCTACACCTTC. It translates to CASSEGARGYTF.